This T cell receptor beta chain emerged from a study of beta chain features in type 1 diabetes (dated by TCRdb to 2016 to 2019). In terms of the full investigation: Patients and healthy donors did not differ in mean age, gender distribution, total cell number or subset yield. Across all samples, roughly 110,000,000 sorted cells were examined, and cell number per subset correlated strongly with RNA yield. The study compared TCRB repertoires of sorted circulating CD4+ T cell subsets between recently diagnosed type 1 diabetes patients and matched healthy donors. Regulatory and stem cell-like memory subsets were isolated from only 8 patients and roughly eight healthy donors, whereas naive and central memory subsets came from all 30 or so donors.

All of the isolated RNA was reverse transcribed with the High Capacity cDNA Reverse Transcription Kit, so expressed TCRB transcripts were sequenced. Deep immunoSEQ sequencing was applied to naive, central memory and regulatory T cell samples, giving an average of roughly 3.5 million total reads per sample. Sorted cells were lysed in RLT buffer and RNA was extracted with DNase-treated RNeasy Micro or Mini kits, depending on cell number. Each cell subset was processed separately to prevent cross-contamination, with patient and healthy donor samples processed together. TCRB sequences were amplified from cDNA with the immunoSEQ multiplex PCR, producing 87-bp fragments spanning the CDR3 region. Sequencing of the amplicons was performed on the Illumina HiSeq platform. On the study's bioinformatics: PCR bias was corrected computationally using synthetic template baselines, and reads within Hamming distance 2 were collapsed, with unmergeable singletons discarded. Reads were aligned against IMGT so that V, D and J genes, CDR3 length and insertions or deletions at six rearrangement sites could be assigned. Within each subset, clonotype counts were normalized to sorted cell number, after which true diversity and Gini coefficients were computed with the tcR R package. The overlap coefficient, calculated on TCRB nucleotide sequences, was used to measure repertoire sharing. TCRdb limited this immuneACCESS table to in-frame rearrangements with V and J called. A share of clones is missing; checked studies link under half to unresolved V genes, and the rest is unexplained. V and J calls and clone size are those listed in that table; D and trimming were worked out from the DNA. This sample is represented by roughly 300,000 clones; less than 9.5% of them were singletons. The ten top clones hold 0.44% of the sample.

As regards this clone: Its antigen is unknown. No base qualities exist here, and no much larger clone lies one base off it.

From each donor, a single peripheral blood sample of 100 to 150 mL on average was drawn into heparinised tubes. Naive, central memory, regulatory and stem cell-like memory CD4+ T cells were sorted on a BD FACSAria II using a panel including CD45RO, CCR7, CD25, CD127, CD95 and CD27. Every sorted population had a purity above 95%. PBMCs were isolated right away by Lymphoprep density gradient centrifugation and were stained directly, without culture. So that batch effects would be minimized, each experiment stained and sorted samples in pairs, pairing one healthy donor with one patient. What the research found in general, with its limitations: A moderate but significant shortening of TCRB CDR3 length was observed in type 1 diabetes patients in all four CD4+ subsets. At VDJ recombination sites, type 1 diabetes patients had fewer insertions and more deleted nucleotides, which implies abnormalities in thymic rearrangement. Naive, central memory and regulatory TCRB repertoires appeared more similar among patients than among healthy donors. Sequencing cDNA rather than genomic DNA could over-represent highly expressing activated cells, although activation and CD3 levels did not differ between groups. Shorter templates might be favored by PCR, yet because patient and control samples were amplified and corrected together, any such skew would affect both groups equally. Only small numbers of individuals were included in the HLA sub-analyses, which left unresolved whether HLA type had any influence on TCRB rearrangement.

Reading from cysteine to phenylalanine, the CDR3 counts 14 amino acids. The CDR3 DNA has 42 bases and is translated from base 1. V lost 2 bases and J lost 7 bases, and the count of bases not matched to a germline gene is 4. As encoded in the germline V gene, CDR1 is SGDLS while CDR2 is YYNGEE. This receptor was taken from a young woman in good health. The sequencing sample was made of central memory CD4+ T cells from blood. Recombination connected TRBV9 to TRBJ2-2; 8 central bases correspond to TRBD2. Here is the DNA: TGTGCCAGCAGCGTTTCAAGCGGGAGCGGGGAGCTGTTTTTT. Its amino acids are CASSVSSGSGELFF.